These T cell receptor beta chains were read from a single sample in a study of T cell responses to AZD1222 COVID-19 vaccine. Sequenced by immunoSEQ multiplex PCR; TCRdb stores in-frame clones only, minus some. The sample consists of just under 150,000 clones, 88% of them appearing once. The sample consisted of peripheral blood, taken 28 days after the second dose of the MenACWY control vaccine. The receptors here all came from an adult who received the MenACWY meningococcal vaccine as a control. Each CDR3 is given with its conserved first and last residue. D genes are given only for firm matches.

.,TRBV6-4,CASSDSNAAVTGELFF
.,TRBV7-2,CASSLPGVRELFF
.,TRBV7-2,CASSFPVLDTEAFF
.,TRBV5-1,CASSLAQGIYNEQFF
.,TRBV27,CASSPGPTSGYTF
.,TRBV10-3,CAITEVLGTEAFF
TRBD1,TRBV6-5,CASLTGRVGNQPQHF
TRBD1,TRBV29-1,CSGGPGQGYGYTF
TRBD2,TRBV5-1,CASSFSSLAGSGETQYF
.,TRBV25-1,CASSLRVLAKNIQYF
.,TRBV18,CASSPTQRGKNEKLFF
TRBD1,TRBV14,CASSQDREHWDKSNEKLFF
TRBD1,TRBV7-2,CASSLSGTGGRTEAFF
.,TRBV18,CASSLDRGGNSPLHF
.,TRBV5-1,CASSLEVSGLNYGYTF
TRBD1,TRBV2,CASRQGVGNTIYF
.,TRBV6-5,CASSYGNSYEQYF
.,TRBV3-1/TRBV3-2,CASSQDPEAHRETQYF
.,TRBV4-3,CASSQGGSNTDTQYF
.,TRBV11-2,CASVYGGNTEAFF
.,TRBV19,CASSIDPEGGSNYGYTF
TRBD2,TRBV3-1/TRBV3-2,CASTHWASGSTDTQYF
.,TRBV5-4,CASSLARERTDTQYF
.,TRBV5-1,CASSLEQGIPGNTIYF
.,TRBV21-1,CASSKDREVNSPLHF
.,TRBV7-2,CASSLRLGDTEAFF
.,TRBV4-1,CASSQQTTGAYEQYF
.,TRBV7-9,CASSQTEETQYF
.,TRBV19,CASSLGSSGANVLTF
.,TRBV19,CATSYVVYTF
.,TRBV27,CASSLAGTYEQYF
TRBD1,TRBV4-3,CASSQIQDRVHEQYF
.,TRBV30,CAWGSLSLKQPQHF
.,TRBV3-1/TRBV3-2,CASSPLVGEGYTF
TRBD1,TRBV18,CASSPGQQDGYTF
.,TRBV15,CATSRSLRTENTEAFF
TRBD1,TRBV30,CAWSTDRGPYGYTF
TRBD2,TRBV7-9,CASSLAGGRSYEQYF
.,TRBV7-2,CASSFNGVEGYTF
.,TRBV25-1,CASSDPGRGERNEKLFF